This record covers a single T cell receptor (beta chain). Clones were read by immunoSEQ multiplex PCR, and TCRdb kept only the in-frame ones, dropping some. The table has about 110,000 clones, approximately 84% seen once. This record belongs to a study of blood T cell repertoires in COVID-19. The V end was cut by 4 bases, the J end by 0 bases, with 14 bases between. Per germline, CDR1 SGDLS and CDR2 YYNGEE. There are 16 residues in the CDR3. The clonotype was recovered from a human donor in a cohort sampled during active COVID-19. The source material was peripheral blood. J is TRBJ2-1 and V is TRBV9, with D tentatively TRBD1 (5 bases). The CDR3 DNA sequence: TGTGCCAGCAGCCCTCGGCAGGGCCACTCCTACAATGAGCAGTTCTTC. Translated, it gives CASSPRQGHSYNEQFF.